These 28 T cell receptor beta chains were all obtained from the same sample, sequenced in a study of control samples from healthy donors and cancer patients (dated by TCRdb to the early 2020s). Library preparation was by the immunoSEQ multiplex PCR assay. Held by TCRdb, this immuneACCESS table contains in-frame sequences only and omits some clones. Under half of the omission traces to an unresolved V gene where checked; the cause of the rest is unknown. Within this sample are 100,000 to 120,000 clones, with roughly 80% of them counted one time only. The top ten constitute about 12% of the sample. Sequenced input: blood. These receptor sequences come from a woman aged 45-59 years in good health.

The chain uses TRBV18 and TRBJ2-5; D gene ambiguous. Deletions cut 2 bases from V and 5 bases from J, with 9 bases between. The germline CDR1 and CDR2 sequences are KGHSH and LQKENI. CDR3 size: 13 residues. The CDR3 sequence: CASSPFNRETQYF. CDR3 coding DNA: TGTGCCAGCTCACCATTTAATCGGGAGACCCAGTACTTC.

This clone was seen a few times. The chain joins TRBV6-8 to TRBJ2-5; no firm D call. The germline gives CDR1 MNHGY, CDR2 SAAAGT. Trimming cost V 4 bases and J 5 bases, with 8 bases left between them. This CDR3 comprises 12 residues. The CDR3 sequence is CASSLNRETQYF. The CDR3 DNA reads as TGTGCCAGCAGTTTGAACCGGGAGACCCAGTACTTC.

The chain carries TRBV10-1 and TRBJ1-1; the D gene is possibly TRBD1 (6 bases). Germline CDR1 and CDR2: WNHNN and SYGVQD (reference sequence). Trimming took off 2 bases at V and 2 bases at J, with 12 bases between the two ends. This CDR3 region has 15 residues. In nucleotides, the CDR3 is TGCGCCAGCAGTGAGGGGGGGCGACTAAACACTGAAGCTTTCTTT. This gives the protein CASSEGGRLNTEAFF.

This chain links TRBV6-6 with TRBJ2-2; D assignment may be TRBD1 or TRBD2 (5 bases each). The CDR3 length is 13 residues. Germline CDR1 is MNHNY and CDR2 is SVGAGI (reference sequence). V was trimmed by 6 bases and J by 8 bases, leaving 13 bases between them. The CDR3 nucleotides are TGTGCCAGCAGCGGGGCCCCACGAGGGGAGCTGTTTTTT. It encodes CASSGAPRGELFF.

J is TRBJ1-2 and V is TRBV7-3, with unresolved D. CDR3 length: 13 residues. Germline values: CDR1 SGHTA, CDR2 FQGTGA. Trimming left V 0 bases short and J 7 bases short, with 9 bases between. CDR3 residues: CASSLTVLGGYTF. CDR3 DNA sequence: TGTGCCAGCAGCTTAACTGTCTTGGGTGGCTACACCTTC.

This rearrangement joins TRBV27 to TRBJ2-4; 7 bases are a match to TRBD1. CDR1 and CDR2 from the germline V gene are MNHEY and SMNVEV (reference sequence). CDR3 length: 16 residues. V shed 7 bases and J 3 bases; nucleotides not matched to a gene: 12. The CDR3 region is CASTNRQGIVKNIQYF. CDR3 sequence (DNA): TGTGCCAGCACCAACCGACAGGGAATAGTCAAAAACATTCAGTACTTC.

The V gene is TRBV18, the J gene TRBJ2-3, with 13 bases fitting TRBD2. Germline V gene data show CDR1 as KGHSH and CDR2 as LQKENI. There are 17 residues in the CDR3. V trimming: 3 bases; J trimming: 4 bases; junction bases outside the gene matches: 7. In nucleotides, the CDR3 is TGTGCCAGCTCACCGGGACTAGCGGGAATGATCCCAGATACGCAGTATTTT. It yields the protein CASSPGLAGMIPDTQYF.

The chain carries TRBV11-3 and TRBJ2-3; 8 positions agree with TRBD2. The ends lost 0 bases at V and 3 bases at J; junction bases unmatched: 5. CDR1 SGHNT and CDR2 YENEEA come from the germline V gene. This CDR3 comprises 16 residues. Written as DNA, the CDR3 is TGTGCCAGCAGCTTAGATCCGGGACTAGGTACAGATACGCAGTATTTT. Protein product: CASSLDPGLGTDTQYF.

The V and J genes are TRBV28 and TRBJ1-1, with 12 nucleotides matching TRBD1. CDR1 and CDR2 (germline): MDHEN, SYDVKM. This CDR3 spans 16 amino acids. V lost 6 bases to trimming and J lost 5 bases; unmatched junction nucleotides: 10. The CDR3 DNA is TGTGCCAGCAGCTCCCCGGGACAGGGGGCCGGTACTGAAGCTTTCTTT. It is translated as CASSSPGQGAGTEAFF.

The J gene is TRBJ1-6, the V gene TRBV10-3; D gene unclear. V gave up 2 bases and J gave up 5 bases, with 10 bases separating them. This CDR3 contains 15 residues. Germline V CDR1 and CDR2: ENHRY, SYGVKD. The CDR3 here is CAISEIVGHNSPLHF. In DNA, the CDR3 is TGTGCCATCAGTGAGATAGTTGGACATAATTCACCCCTCCACTTT.

The V gene is TRBV18, the J gene TRBJ1-1; D is unresolved. The CDR3 spans 17 residues. V was clipped by 6 bases and J by 4 bases, with 24 bases between them. Germline V gives CDR1 KGHSH, CDR2 LQKENI. CDR3 sequence: CASSPLPFHTLGTEAFF. For the CDR3, the DNA is TGTGCCAGCTCCCCGCTCCCCTTCCACACGTTGGGCACTGAAGCTTTCTTT.

In its sample, this clone was seen once. The gene calls are TRBV5-1 and TRBJ1-2; 7 bases are shared with TRBD1. J lost 8 bases, V lost 5 bases, and 9 bases had no gene match. Per germline, CDR1 SGHRS and CDR2 YFSETQ. This CDR3 is 13 amino acids long. The CDR3 region is CASSTGVFKGYTF. CDR3 nucleotide sequence: TGCGCCAGCAGTACAGGGGTGTTCAAGGGCTACACCTTC.

This clone has only one observation. The chain has TRBV9 and TRBJ2-3, with 16 bases aligning to TRBD2. The ends lost 3 bases at V and 3 bases at J; junction bases unmatched: 13. This CDR3 spans 20 amino acids. In germline, CDR1 is SGDLS, CDR2 YYNGEE. The CDR3 reads CASSATGTSGGAVWTDTQYF. The CDR3 DNA reads TGTGCCAGCAGCGCAACCGGGACTAGCGGGGGGGCCGTTTGGACAGATACGCAGTATTTT.

CDR3 protein: CASSVWPSRNEQFF. DNA of the CDR3: TGTGCCAGCAGCGTCTGGCCTTCTCGGAATGAGCAGTTCTTC. The chain combines TRBV9 with TRBJ2-1; no reliable D call. The CDR3 is 14 residues long. Per germline, CDR1 SGDLS and CDR2 YYNGEE. The V gene lost 2 bases and the J gene lost 7 bases, with 13 bases spanning the gap.

The chain recombines TRBV27 with TRBJ2-7, with TRBD2 identical over 7 bases. The CDR3 is 15 amino acids. The ends lost 7 bases at V and 7 bases at J; junction bases unmatched: 16. Looked up from germline, CDR1 is MNHEY and CDR2 is SMNVEV (reference sequence). Here the CDR3 DNA reads TGTGCCAGCACCCTCCGGCGGGACTACCCGGGAGAGCAGTACTTC. This codes for CASTLRRDYPGEQYF.

The chain recombines TRBV9 with TRBJ1-6; a weak D match, TRBD1 (6 bases). This CDR3 is built from 15 residues. Germline V gene sequence: CDR1 SGDLS, CDR2 YYNGEE. Trimming stripped 0 bases from V and 7 bases from J, with 11 bases between. CDR3 nucleotide sequence: TGTGCCAGCAGCGTAGATGGGGGCAAAAATTCACCCCTCCACTTT. Translating gives CASSVDGGKNSPLHF.

V is TRBV4-1 and J is TRBJ1-3; no clear D gene. The length of the CDR3 is 14 residues. The germline CDR1 and CDR2 sequences are MGHRA and YSYEKL. V gave up 7 bases and J gave up 0 bases, with 10 bases separating them. The CDR3 loop reads CASTSAVSGNTIYF. The CDR3 DNA reads TGCGCCAGCACCTCGGCGGTCTCTGGAAACACCATATATTTT.

This chain links TRBV7-6 with TRBJ2-5; D ambiguous. The CDR3 totals 12 residues. Trimming pared 5 bases from V and 2 bases from J, leaving 6 bases between. Germline V gene sequence: CDR1 SGHVS, CDR2 FNYEAQ. The CDR3 DNA follows: TGTGCCAGCAGCGGGGATCAAGAGACCCAGTACTTC. It yields the protein CASSGDQETQYF.

The J gene is TRBJ1-6, the V gene TRBV14; D may be TRBD1 (5 bases). Germline CDR1 is SGHDN and CDR2 is FVKESK. The CDR3 is 16 residues long. The ends were cut back, 1 base at V and 6 bases at J, with 13 bases in the middle. CDR3: CASSQAGLSFNSPLHF. The CDR3 region has the DNA TGTGCCAGCAGCCAAGCGGGACTGTCTTTTAATTCACCCCTCCACTTT.

This clone has a handful of counts. The chain uses TRBV14 and TRBJ2-1, with D tentatively TRBD1 (6 bases). The length of the CDR3 is 15 residues. V lost 1 base and J lost 3, with 10 bases in between. CDR1 and CDR2 from the germline V gene are SGHDN and FVKESK. The CDR3: CASSQVWTDYNEQFF. DNA of the CDR3: TGTGCCAGCAGCCAAGTTTGGACAGACTACAATGAGCAGTTCTTC.

This sequence joins TRBV5-4 and TRBJ2-1; D unresolved. Per germline, CDR1 SGHNT and CDR2 YYREEE (reference sequence). The CDR3 contains 12 residues. V lost 3 bases and J lost 9, with 10 bases in between. CDR3 DNA: TGTGCCAGCAGCTGGCCCGGCAGTGAGCAGTTCTTC. Its protein product is CASSWPGSEQFF.

The rearrangement links TRBV21-1 to TRBJ1-2; no DNA check was done on the table's D call, TRBD1. TRBV21-1 is a pseudogene segment. This CDR3 has 14 residues. The CDR3 bases are TGTGCCAGCAGCAAAGGACAGAACAACTATGGCTACACCTTC. This gives the protein CASSKGQNNYGYTF.

This chain uses TRBV2 with TRBJ1-6; D ambiguous. The germline V and J ends were trimmed by 0 bases and 14 bases, with 8 bases remaining between them. Germline V CDR1 and CDR2: SNHLY, FYNNEI. The CDR3 loop spans 12 amino acids. CDR3 nucleotides: TGTGCCAGCAGTGAAGCACCGAGGGCCCTCCACTTT. This sequence encodes CASSEAPRALHF.

The chain joins TRBV28 to TRBJ2-1; tentatively, D is TRBD2 (7 bases). The germline V and J ends were trimmed by 7 bases and 7 bases, with 17 bases remaining between them. The CDR3 covers 14 residues. In germline, CDR1 is MDHEN, CDR2 SYDVKM. CDR3 DNA sequence: TGTGCCAGCAATCTAGGGGGGGCGGTGAATGAGCAGTTCTTC. Translation gives CASNLGGAVNEQFF.

The V gene is TRBV6-2 or TRBV6-3, the J gene TRBJ2-5; 14 bases match TRBD2. V shed 5 bases and J 1 base; nucleotides not matched to a gene: 12. In germline, CDR1 is MNHEY, CDR2 SVGEGT. The CDR3 is 19 residues long. The CDR3 region has the DNA TGTGCCAGCAGTCCAGGACTAGCGGGGGGAGTCGAAGGCCAAGAGACCCAGTACTTC. Its protein is CASSPGLAGGVEGQETQYF.

This clone was counted between two and nine times. This rearrangement joins TRBV2 to TRBJ2-1; 9 bases line up with TRBD1. CDR1 and CDR2 from the germline V gene are SNHLY and FYNNEI. The CDR3 length is 13 residues. V lost 6 bases to trimming and J lost 8 bases; unmatched junction nucleotides: 5. The CDR3 DNA reads as TGTGCCAGCAGAGGACAGGGGAGGGATGAGCAGTTCTTC. It is translated as CASRGQGRDEQFF.

The rearrangement links TRBV12-3 or TRBV12-4 to TRBJ2-5, with D tentatively TRBD1 (5 bases). The CDR3 contains 13 residues. V dropped 6 bases and J dropped 4 bases, with 12 bases sitting between them. Written as DNA, the CDR3 is TGTGCCAGCAGCCCGGACATCCTAGAGACCCAGTACTTC. It translates to CASSPDILETQYF.

The genes are TRBV13 and TRBJ2-6; D gene ambiguous. In germline, CDR1 is PRHDT, CDR2 FYEKMQ (reference sequence). Trimming removed 1 base from V and 1 base from J, with 14 bases in between. The CDR3 spans 18 residues. The CDR3 bases are TGTGCCAGCAGCTTAGAGGTCGGCGGAGTGTCTGGGGCCAACGTCCTGACTTTC. Encoded protein: CASSLEVGGVSGANVLTF.